Reported below is one T cell receptor (beta chain). No antigen is known for it. CDR3 size: 13 residues. V was clipped by 1 base and J by 4 bases, with 7 bases between them. Germline CDR1 MGHRA, CDR2 YSYEKL. This entry is derived from a study of STAT5B mutations in CD4+ large granular lymphocyte leukemia. Study observations and caveats: TRBV06-family usage was enriched in top patient clones (8/27) versus controls (2/35).

Controls came from buffy coats of healthy blood donors. The assay was immunoSEQ multiplex PCR, and TCRdb's table has in-frame clones only and misses some. The sample carries 20,000 to 25,000 clones, roughly 83% recorded once. This sequence originates from a human donor in good health. The specimen sequenced was CD4+ T cells from blood buffy coats. The chain links TRBV4-1 to TRBJ2-5; perhaps TRBD1 as D (5 bases). CDR3 coding DNA: TGCGCCAGCAGCCAAGGACAGCGAGAGACCCAGTACTTC. Its translation: CASSQGQRETQYF.